This TCR beta chain was identified in a study of T cell repertoires in cytomegalovirus infection. Across the study: Public signatures in TCR beta pointed to CMV infection and matching HLA type.

The germline V gene encodes CDR1 MNHEY and CDR2 SVGEGT. This CDR3 has 14 residues. J gave up 10 bases and V 6 bases, and 8 bases lay outside the gene matches. MiXCR was run by TCRdb on the reads, yielding one entry per CDR3 protein. This table has roughly 300,000 distinct CDR3 sequences, more than 9% appearing once. The chain combines TRBV6-2 or TRBV6-3 with TRBJ2-4; TRBD1 matches 11 bases. This sequence originates from a human donor in good health (CMV status not recorded). Some clones in this sample may be carry-over from other donors' samples. The source material was PBMCs. The CDR3: CASSGLGQGAIQYF. The CDR3 nucleotides are TGTGCCAGCAGCGGACTCGGACAGGGGGCAATTCAGTACTTC.